Listed below are T cell receptor beta chains from one sample, sequenced in a study of T-cell memory formation after mild COVID-19. A single record per CDR3 protein comes from TCRdb applying MiXCR to the 5' RACE reads. This table has 280,000 or so distinct CDR3 sequences, more than 15% appearing once. Specimen: PBMCs or a T cell subset sorted from them (not recorded which). The receptor source for this set is a man aged 18 to 29 who had mild COVID-19 (a few samples of this study predate the infection). Cell type and time point are not known. CDR3s include the opening cysteine and the closing phenylalanine or tryptophan. A D gene is named only where the DNA matches it firmly. A clone size is listed for some rows: how often the clone was seen (once, few, many), or a class if it is expanded.

abundance,j_gene,d_gene,v_gene,CDR3nt,CDR3aa
-,TRBJ2-3,-,TRBV6-5,TGTGCCAGCAGTTACACTAATACAGATACGCAGTATTTT,CASSYTNTDTQYF
-,TRBJ1-1,TRBD1,TRBV7-2,TGTGCCAGCAGCTTAAGGGGGCTGGGTGAAGCTTTCTTT,CASSLRGLGEAFF
-,TRBJ2-1,-,TRBV29-1,TGCAGCGTTGGGGCGGGGGCTACCTACAATGAGCAGTTCTTC,CSVGAGATYNEQFF
many,TRBJ2-1,-,TRBV5-1,TGCGCCAGCAGCTTGCCCCGGGTTGAATACAATGAGCAGTTCTTC,CASSLPRVEYNEQFF
many,TRBJ2-5,-,TRBV20-1,TGCAGTGCTAGAGGATACTCGAAGCAAGAGACCCAGTACTTC,CSARGYSKQETQYF
-,TRBJ2-4,-,TRBV7-9,TGTGCCAGCAGCTTAGCGCTAGGTGGCCAGCAGCGAGCCAAAAACATTCAGTACTTC,CASSLALGGQQRAKNIQYF
many,TRBJ2-5,TRBD1,TRBV20-1,TGCAGTGCTCTCCCCGGCGGACAGGGTGGGGAGACCCAGTACTTC,CSALPGGQGGETQYF
-,TRBJ2-3,TRBD2,TRBV28,TGTGCCAGCAGTTTAACACTAGCGGGGGGGCCGCGCACAGATACGCAGTATTTT,CASSLTLAGGPRTDTQYF
few,TRBJ1-2,-,TRBV6-5,TGTGCCAGCAGTTACGTCAGAGGGAACTATGGCTACACCTTC,CASSYVRGNYGYTF
few,TRBJ2-1,-,TRBV6-2/TRBV6-3,TGTGCCAGCAGTCTCTCTCTGAGGGGTGAGCAGTTCTTC,CASSLSLRGEQFF
-,TRBJ2-1,TRBD2,TRBV24-1,TGTGCCACCAGTGATTCGTTCAAGCGGGGGGGCCTTTATAATGAGCAGTTCTTC,CATSDSFKRGGLYNEQFF
-,TRBJ1-1,-,TRBV20-1,TGCAGTGCTAGACCTCGGGGCCGTGAAGCTTTCTTT,CSARPRGREAFF
-,TRBJ1-3,-,TRBV4-2,TGTGCCAGCAGCCAAGAAGGGACTACCTCTGGAAACACCATATATTTT,CASSQEGTTSGNTIYF
many,TRBJ2-4,-,TRBV7-2,TGTGCCAGCAGCCACGGGGGAAACATTCAGTACTTC,CASSHGGNIQYF
few,TRBJ1-5,-,TRBV5-4,TGTGCCAGCAGCTCTGGAGGGACAAATCAGCCCCAGCATTTT,CASSSGGTNQPQHF
many,TRBJ2-7,TRBD1,TRBV7-9,TGTGCCAGCACGCTCCTTTTGGGACAGGGAAGCTACGAGCAGTACTTC,CASTLLLGQGSYEQYF
-,TRBJ2-1,TRBD1,TRBV7-6,TGTGCCAGCAGCTTAAGGACAGGGGGCTACCATGAGCAGTTCTTC,CASSLRTGGYHEQFF
few,TRBJ2-1,-,TRBV12-3/TRBV12-4,TGTGCCAGCAGATCTACGGGGGCCAACAATGAGCAGTTCTTC,CASRSTGANNEQFF
many,TRBJ1-6,-,TRBV7-9,TGTGCCAGCAGCTTAGTGGGGTCACCCCTCCACTTT,CASSLVGSPLHF
few,TRBJ2-2,-,TRBV7-3,TGTGCCAGCAGCCCCAGCGCGACCGGGGAGCTGTTTTTT,CASSPSATGELFF
few,TRBJ2-1,TRBD1,TRBV20-1,TGCAGTGCTAGCGGGACAGGAAGTGGGACGTACAATGAGCAGTTCTTC,CSASGTGSGTYNEQFF
few,TRBJ2-7,-,TRBV6-6,TGTGCCAGCACCCCCGGCCCGGACAAAGGCGAGCAGTACTTC,CASTPGPDKGEQYF
-,TRBJ1-1,TRBD1,TRBV4-2,TGTGCCAGCAGCCGCGGGACAGGGCGGACTGAAGCTTTCTTT,CASSRGTGRTEAFF
-,TRBJ2-3,-,TRBV4-3,TGCGCCAGCAGCCAAGATTGGAGAGGGTCAGATACGCAGTATTTT,CASSQDWRGSDTQYF
-,TRBJ2-1,TRBD2,TRBV12-5,TGTGCTAGTGGTTTGGGCTTGACTAGCGGGGATGAGCAGTTCTTC,CASGLGLTSGDEQFF
few,TRBJ1-5,-,TRBV12-3/TRBV12-4,TGTGCCAGCAGCCTAGTGGGCTCACAGCCCCAGCATTTT,CASSLVGSQPQHF
-,TRBJ2-7,-,TRBV7-6,TGTGCCTCCGGTTTGGGTGGGGAGCAGTACTTC,CASGLGGEQYF
many,TRBJ2-7,TRBD1,TRBV7-9,TGTGCCAGCAGCCCCAGGGACAGATCCTACGAGCAGTACTTC,CASSPRDRSYEQYF
-,TRBJ1-2,-,TRBV5-6,TGTGCCAGCAGCTCGGGTCCTTCTCAAGGCTACACCTTC,CASSSGPSQGYTF
few,TRBJ1-1,TRBD1,TRBV11-2,TGTGCCAGCAGCAAATTGACAGGGGCGTTTACGAACACTGAAGCTTTCTTT,CASSKLTGAFTNTEAFF
many,TRBJ2-7,-,TRBV12-3/TRBV12-4,TGTGCCAGCGGATGGGGCTCCTACGAGCAGTACTTC,CASGWGSYEQYF
few,TRBJ2-3,-,TRBV20-1,TGCAGTGCTAGAGAAGCGGCGGATACGCAGTATTTT,CSAREAADTQYF
-,TRBJ2-2,-,TRBV14,TGTGCCAGCAGCCCACGCCGCACCGGGGAGCTGTTTTTT,CASSPRRTGELFF
-,TRBJ2-7,TRBD2,TRBV6-5,TGTGCCAGCAAACTTCGGAGCGGGGGTTACACCTCCTACGAGCAGTACTTC,CASKLRSGGYTSYEQYF
-,TRBJ2-1,TRBD1,TRBV11-2,TGTGCCAGCAGCCACAGGGGGGATGAGCAGTTCTTC,CASSHRGDEQFF
many,TRBJ2-7,-,TRBV5-1,TGCGCCAGCAGCTTGTCACGTTCGTACGAGCAGTACTTC,CASSLSRSYEQYF
few,TRBJ2-1,-,TRBV4-2,TGTGCCAGCAGCCAAGATTCAGGGCCCCCCGGCCTTGAGCAGTTCTTC,CASSQDSGPPGLEQFF
few,TRBJ2-5,-,TRBV3-1,TGTGCCAGCAGCCAGGACTTAGAGACCCAGTACTTC,CASSQDLETQYF
few,TRBJ2-6,TRBD1,TRBV19,TGTGCCAGTAGTACAGGGACAGCAACTGGGGCCAACGTCCTGACTTTC,CASSTGTATGANVLTF
-,TRBJ2-4,TRBD2,TRBV6-5,TGTGCCAGCAGTTTAGCGGGGCGGACCAAAAACATTCAGTACTTC,CASSLAGRTKNIQYF